These 4 T cell receptor beta chains share one sample of origin, sequenced in a study of T cell responses to AZD1222 COVID-19 vaccine. The assay was immunoSEQ multiplex PCR, and TCRdb's table has in-frame clones only and misses some. The table includes roughly 200,000 clones, 90% to 95% detected once. The specimen was peripheral blood, collected 28 days after the second dose of the MenACWY control vaccine. These receptors came from an adult who received the MenACWY meningococcal vaccine as a control.

A remark on this clone: Different DNA sequences within this sample yield the same CDR3. The J gene is TRBJ1-5, the V gene TRBV7-2; D remains unclear. Germline values: CDR1 SGHTA, CDR2 FQGNSA. This CDR3 has 14 residues. Trimming stripped 5 bases from V and 2 bases from J, with 10 bases between. The chain's CDR3 is CASSPSGGNQPQHF. The CDR3 coding sequence is TGTGCCAGCAGCCCTTCGGGTGGCAATCAGCCCCAGCATTTT. The full variable domain, its missing parts supplied by reference TRBV7-2 and TRBJ1-5, is GAGVSQSPSNKVTEKGKDVELRCDPISGHTALYWYRQSLGQGLEFLIYFQGNSAPDKSGLPSDRFSAERTGGSVSTLTIQRTQQEDSAVYLCASSPSGGNQPQHFGDGTRLSIL.

This clone was counted many times. V and J are TRBV4-2 and TRBJ2-2; TRBD1 aligns across 7 bases. The CDR3 has 15 residues. Germline V gives CDR1 LGHNA, CDR2 YNFKEQ. V shed 4 bases and J 2 bases; nucleotides not matched to a gene: 4. In nucleotides, the CDR3 is TGTGCCAGCAGCCCGGGGACAGCCAACACCGGGGAGCTGTTTTTT. This gives the protein CASSPGTANTGELFF.

The CDR3 nucleotides read TGTGCCAGCAGCCTGTCCGGAGGGTACTTC. It encodes CASSLSGGYF. This chain joins TRBV6-5 and TRBJ2-7, with TRBD2 as a possible D gene (5 bases). The CDR3 totals 10 residues. The germline V gene has CDR1 MNHEY and CDR2 SVGAGI. Trimming shortened V by 6 bases and J by 12 bases, and 12 bases separated the two germline ends.

The rearrangement joins TRBV6-5 to TRBJ2-7; D is ambiguous. The ends were cut back, 8 bases at V and 3 bases at J, with 11 bases in the middle. Germline CDR1 reads MNHEY; CDR2 reads SVGAGI. The CDR3 runs to 12 residues. The CDR3 DNA is TGTGCCAGCCCGGACGCCAACTACGAGCAGTACTTC. The encoded protein is CASPDANYEQYF.